These 11 T cell receptor beta chains were sequenced from one sample in a study of T-cell memory formation after mild COVID-19. TCRdb reprocessed the 5' RACE reads via MiXCR and lists one record per CDR3 protein. The data hold about 270,000 distinct CDR3 sequences, with 15% to 20% observed a single time. Material for sequencing was PBMCs or a T cell subset sorted from them (not recorded which). Receptors originate from a man between 18 and 29 years old who had mild COVID-19 (a few samples of this study predate the infection). Cell type and time point are not known.

V gene TRBV6-5 combines with J gene TRBJ2-5, with TRBD1 as a possible D gene (5 bases). CDR3 length equals 16 residues. V gave up 0 bases and J gave up 2 bases, with 13 bases separating them. Germline CDR1 is MNHEY and CDR2 is SVGAGI. The CDR3 protein is CASSYSEWGSQETQYF. The DNA of the CDR3 is TGTGCCAGCAGTTACTCGGAGTGGGGCAGTCAAGAGACCCAGTACTTC.

The chain is built from TRBV5-6 and TRBJ2-7, with 11 bases identical to TRBD1. Germline values: CDR1 SGHDT, CDR2 YYEEEE. After removal of 4 bases from V and 6 bases from J, the junction contained 6 bases not matched to a gene. The CDR3 covers 14 residues. CDR3 protein: CASSQDRGLFEQYV. The DNA of the CDR3 is TGTGCCAGCAGCCAGGACAGGGGGCTGTTCGAGCAGTACGTC.

In this sample, this clonotype turned up a few times. DNA for the CDR3: TGTGCCAGCAGCCCCGATTTAGGGGGATCCACAGATACGCAGTATTTT. This translates into CASSPDLGGSTDTQYF. V and J are TRBV7-6 and TRBJ2-3, with D perhaps matching TRBD1 (6 bases). The CDR3 has 16 amino acids. The germline V gene encodes CDR1 SGHVS and CDR2 FNYEAQ. The V end lost 5 bases, the J end lost 2 bases, and 17 bases lay between the germline ends.

The chain carries TRBV4-2 and TRBJ1-1, with 8 bases identical to TRBD1. The length of the CDR3 is 16 residues. The germline V gene encodes CDR1 LGHNA and CDR2 YNFKEQ. V was pared by 0 bases and J by 3 bases, with 6 bases of the junction left unmatched. DNA of the CDR3: TGTGCCAGCAGCCAAGATATAGCAGGGGGCTACACTGAAGCTTTCTTT. Amino acids: CASSQDIAGGYTEAFF.

This clonotype was seen ten or more times. The rearrangement links TRBV9 to TRBJ2-3; 11 positions agree with TRBD2. After removal of 3 bases from V and 2 bases from J, the junction contained 5 bases not matched to a gene. The CDR3 runs 16 residues. The germline V gene has CDR1 SGDLS and CDR2 YYNGEE. The CDR3 reads CASSAVAGGNTDTQYF. The CDR3 coding sequence is TGTGCCAGCAGCGCAGTAGCGGGGGGGAACACAGATACGCAGTATTTT.

V usage is TRBV6-5 and J usage is TRBJ2-3; D possibly matches TRBD1 or TRBD2 (5 bases each). Trimming removed 5 bases from V and 0 bases from J, with 12 bases in between. CDR1 MNHEY and CDR2 SVGAGI come from the germline V gene. There are 15 residues in the CDR3. The CDR3 is CASSLDGASTDTQYF. DNA for the CDR3: TGTGCCAGCAGTCTGGACGGGGCTAGCACAGATACGCAGTATTTT.

The chain is built from TRBV7-2 and TRBJ2-3; 9 bases align to TRBD1. This CDR3 comprises 15 residues. Trimming cost V 2 bases and J 2 bases; bases outside gene matches: 2. Germline V gene data show CDR1 as SGHTA and CDR2 as FQGNSA. DNA of the CDR3: TGTGCCAGCAGCTTAACAGGGGGCCACACAGATACGCAGTATTTT. Translation gives CASSLTGGHTDTQYF.

In this sample, this clonotype turned up a few times. The chain couples TRBV7-2 to TRBJ2-4, with D unclear. CDR1 and CDR2 from the germline V gene are SGHTA and FQGNSA. Between the trimmed V and J ends, which lost 1 base and 3 bases, there was a span of 10 bases. This CDR3 contains 15 residues. The chain's CDR3 is CASSLGDVGKNIQYF. The CDR3 DNA is TGTGCCAGCAGCTTAGGAGATGTAGGCAAAAACATTCAGTACTTC.

V usage is TRBV6-5 and J usage is TRBJ2-5, with a tentative D call TRBD2 (5 bases). Germline assignment: CDR1 MNHEY and CDR2 SVGAGI. The CDR3 sequence is 13 residues long. The germline V and J ends were trimmed by 11 bases and 4 bases, with 17 bases remaining between them. The CDR3 region has the DNA TGTGCCGCACGACTGGGGAGATCAGAGACCCAGTACTTC. Its protein product is CAARLGRSETQYF.

The chain joins TRBV10-3 to TRBJ2-1; D is uncertain. Deletions cut 4 bases from V and 10 bases from J, with 8 bases between. Germline V gene data show CDR1 as ENHRY and CDR2 as SYGVKD. The CDR3 totals 11 residues. CDR3 DNA sequence: TGTGCCATCAGTGTCGGGTGGGAGCAGTTCTTC. Translating it yields CAISVGWEQFF.

The V call is TRBV5-1, the J call TRBJ1-6; D not certain. The CDR3 has 17 amino acids. Trimming took 4 bases from V and 8 from J, leaving 22 bases between them. Germline CDR1 reads SGHRS; CDR2 reads YFSETQ. CDR3 sequence: CASSQSGRSRGDSPLHF. The CDR3 DNA is TGCGCCAGCAGCCAGTCAGGACGAAGCCGCGGGGATTCACCCCTCCACTTT. Full variable domain (missing parts from reference TRBV5-1 and TRBJ1-6): KAGVTQTPRYLIKTRGQQVTLSCSPISGHRSVSWYQQTPGQGLQFLFEYFSETQRNKGNFPGRFSGRQFSNSRSEMNVSTLELGDSALYLCASSQSGRSRGDSPLHFGNGTRLTVT.